A single sample gave rise to the 25 T cell receptor beta chains below, sequenced in a study of CD8+ T cells in alopecia areata. cDNA reverse transcribed from extracted RNA served as the sequencing template. The data were produced by immunoSEQ multiplex PCR, yet TCRdb's version contains in-frame clones alone and is incomplete. The table shows some 150,000 clones, with around 55% occurring only once. Sequenced here: CD8+ T cells sorted from blood, sampled at week 0. These receptors were collected from a human donor with alopecia areata.

The V gene is TRBV27, the J gene TRBJ1-5; no firm D call. Trimming shortened V by 3 bases and J by 6 bases, and 6 bases separated the two germline ends. Germline CDR1 is MNHEY and CDR2 is SMNVEV (reference sequence). This CDR3 has 12 amino acids. As DNA, the CDR3 is TGTGCCAGCAGTTTCAGAGGTCAGCCCCAGCATTTT. Protein product: CASSFRGQPQHF.

This clone came up a few times. The chain has TRBV27 and TRBJ1-1; D gene ambiguous. The CDR3 is made up of 13 amino acids. V gave up 5 bases and J gave up 4 bases, with 11 bases separating them. Germline loops: CDR1 MNHEY, CDR2 SMNVEV (reference sequence). The CDR3 bases are TGTGCCAGCAGTGAATACAGTATCACTGAAGCTTTCTTT. This sequence encodes CASSEYSITEAFF.

V and J are TRBV11-2 and TRBJ2-1; D is perhaps TRBD2 (5 bases). Trimming took off 1 base at V and 0 bases at J, with 13 bases between the two ends. In germline, CDR1 is SGHAT, CDR2 FQNNGV. This CDR3 comprises 17 residues. DNA of the CDR3: TGTGCCAGCAGCTTAGTGCTAGCTGAACTCTCCTACAATGAGCAGTTCTTC. Amino acid sequence: CASSLVLAELSYNEQFF.

This chain joins TRBV5-1 and TRBJ1-1; TRBD1 matches at 8 bases. Trimming at V came to 0 bases and at J to 7 bases, leaving 5 bases not matched to a gene. The CDR3 extends over 14 amino acids. Germline CDR1 SGHRS, CDR2 YFSETQ. CDR3 nucleotides: TGCGCCAGCAGCTTGGTTCAGGGGGCAGATGAAGCTTTCTTT. Protein sequence: CASSLVQGADEAFF.

The V call is TRBV4-3, the J call TRBJ1-5, with 7 bases matching TRBD1. The germline V gene has CDR1 LGHNA and CDR2 YSLEER. Trimming cost V 4 bases and J 2 bases; bases outside gene matches: 2. CDR3 size: 14 residues. CDR3 residues: CASSPDRGNQPQHF. Written as DNA, the CDR3 is TGCGCCAGCAGCCCAGACAGGGGCAATCAGCCCCAGCATTTT.

Only a few counts were recorded for this clone. The CDR3 sequence: CASSLQGSDEQYF. Written as DNA, the CDR3 is TGCGCCAGCAGCTTACAGGGGTCTGACGAGCAGTACTTC. This chain uses TRBV4-3 with TRBJ2-7; 7 positions match TRBD1. V lost 5 bases to trimming and J lost 5 bases; unmatched junction nucleotides: 6. The CDR3 runs to 13 residues. CDR1 and CDR2 (germline): LGHNA, YSLEER.

The chain is built from TRBV5-6 and TRBJ2-7; D is tentatively TRBD1 or TRBD2 (6 bases each). Germline-derived CDR1 and CDR2 are SGHDT and YYEEEE. The V gene lost 3 bases and the J gene lost 2 bases, with 9 bases spanning the gap. The CDR3 sequence is 13 residues long. Here the CDR3 reads CASSSGATYEQYF. CDR3 bases: TGTGCCAGCAGCTCGGGGGCGACCTACGAGCAGTACTTC.

The gene calls are TRBV7-9 and TRBJ2-5; 8 nucleotides line up with TRBD2. There are 12 residues in the CDR3. V lost 6 bases and J lost 6; bases outside the gene matches: 3. Germline V gene sequence: CDR1 SEHNR, CDR2 FQNEAQ (reference sequence). This chain's CDR3 is CASSSGAKTQYF. CDR3 in DNA: TGTGCCAGCAGTAGCGGGGCCAAGACCCAGTACTTC. The variable domain in full, completed from reference TRBV7-9 and TRBJ2-5, reads DTGVSQNPRHKITKRGQNVTFRCDPISEHNRLYWYRQTLGQGPEFLTYFQNEAQLEKSRLLSDRFSAERPKGSFSTLEIQRTEQGDSAMYLCASSSGAKTQYFGPGTRLLVL.

The V gene is TRBV6-1, the J gene TRBJ1-1, with unresolved D. V was pared by 3 bases and J by 5 bases, with 10 bases between. CDR3 length: 13 amino acids. Germline V gene data show CDR1 as MNHNS and CDR2 as SASEGT. The CDR3 DNA follows: TGTGCCAGCAGTGACGGAATGGGAACTGAAGCTTTCTTT. It codes for CASSDGMGTEAFF.

The J gene is TRBJ1-1, the V gene TRBV20-1; D is unresolved. Trimming removed 5 bases from V and 8 bases from J, with 9 bases in between. CDR3 length equals 10 residues. Per germline, CDR1 DFQATT and CDR2 SNEGSKA (reference sequence). CDR3 sequence reads: CSARMLEAFF. The CDR3 DNA follows: TGCAGTGCTCGAATGTTAGAAGCTTTCTTT.

The chain has TRBV7-2 and TRBJ2-3; 9 bases are a match to TRBD2. The V gene's germline CDR1 is SGHTA and CDR2 FQGNSA. V shed 0 bases, J shed 2 bases, and the junction held 3 bases outside the gene matches. The CDR3 contains 16 residues. The CDR3 region has the DNA TGTGCCAGCAGCTTAGCCCAGCGGGGGGACACAGATACGCAGTATTTT. This sequence encodes CASSLAQRGDTDTQYF.

A few counts support this clone. This chain uses TRBV5-5 with TRBJ2-2; TRBD1 is a possible D gene (6 bases). Trimming removed 2 bases at V and 3 bases at J, with 11 bases between. The CDR3 runs 15 residues. Germline V gene sequence: CDR1 SGHKS, CDR2 YYEKEE (reference sequence). CDR3 coding DNA: TGTGCCAGCAGCTTTGAGGGGGATGACACCGGGGAGCTGTTTTTT. Residues: CASSFEGDDTGELFF.

This chain uses TRBV4-3 with TRBJ1-6; D uncertain. Germline CDR1 and CDR2: LGHNA and YSLEER. The CDR3 runs 14 residues. V lost 0 bases to trimming and J lost 8 bases, with 8 bases between them. CDR3 region: CASSQDVWDSPLHF. DNA of the CDR3: TGCGCCAGCAGCCAAGATGTTTGGGATTCACCCCTCCACTTT.

The chain carries TRBV30 and TRBJ1-2; 7 positions agree with TRBD1. This CDR3 contains 16 residues. Germline V gene lookup returns CDR1 GTSNPN and CDR2 SVGIG (reference sequence). The V and J ends lost 2 bases and 4 bases, in that order; junction bases with no gene match: 13. CDR3 residues: CAWSPTTGMFSYGYTF. The CDR3 coding sequence is TGTGCCTGGAGTCCTACGACAGGGATGTTCAGCTATGGCTACACCTTC.

The chain couples TRBV4-3 to TRBJ1-1; TRBD1 matches at 9 bases. CDR1 is LGHNA, CDR2 YSLEER, per germline. V dropped 2 bases and J dropped 3; count of bases not matched to a gene: 4. The length of the CDR3 is 15 residues. The chain's CDR3 is CASSQSRQGDTEAFF. CDR3 DNA: TGCGCCAGCAGCCAATCTCGACAGGGGGACACTGAAGCTTTCTTT.

This chain connects TRBV5-6 to TRBJ1-4; a possible D gene is TRBD1 (5 bases). Germline values: CDR1 SGHDT, CDR2 YYEEEE. V shed 2 bases and J shed 10 bases, with 21 bases lying between them. The CDR3 contains 16 residues. Written as DNA, the CDR3 is TGTGCCAGCAGCTTCAGTCCCGGGGCCCACAAGGGAAAACTGTTTTTT. Translating it yields CASSFSPGAHKGKLFF.

The chain joins TRBV14 to TRBJ2-6; D possibly uses TRBD1 or TRBD2 (5 bases each). This CDR3 comprises 18 residues. Germline CDR1 is SGHDN and CDR2 is FVKESK. The germline V and J ends were trimmed by 4 bases and 0 bases, with 16 bases remaining between them. CDR3 region: CASSLAEAGFSGANVLTF. CDR3 DNA sequence: TGTGCCAGCAGCCTGGCGGAGGCAGGGTTCTCTGGGGCCAACGTCCTGACTTTC.

This clone was seen only a few times. The genes are TRBV29-1 and TRBJ2-1; a weak D match, TRBD2 (5 bases). This CDR3 is 13 amino acids long. CDR1 is SQVTM and CDR2 is ANQGSEA in the germline V gene. Written as DNA, the CDR3 is TGCATCGGAATCGGGGAGACTTACAATGAGCAGTTCTTC. It encodes CIGIGETYNEQFF.

V is TRBV4-3 and J is TRBJ2-3; TRBD2 is a possible D gene (7 bases). Germline-derived CDR1 and CDR2 are LGHNA and YSLEER. Trimming pared 1 base from V and 5 bases from J, leaving 10 bases between. The CDR3 is made up of 14 amino acids. Here the CDR3 reads CASSQGGGIDTQYF. CDR3 sequence (DNA): TGCGCCAGCAGCCAAGGCGGGGGCATAGATACGCAGTATTTT.

The chain combines TRBV27 with TRBJ2-3; D uncertain. The CDR3 contains 16 residues. From germline, CDR1 is MNHEY and CDR2 SMNVEV (reference sequence). The V end was cut by 4 bases, the J end by 2 bases, with 16 bases between. Here the CDR3 DNA reads TGTGCCAGCAGTTCCTATGGGGTAGCTATCACAGATACGCAGTATTTT. Translation gives CASSSYGVAITDTQYF.

This clone was observed a handful of times. The chain joins TRBV10-3 to TRBJ2-6; D ambiguous. In germline, CDR1 is ENHRY, CDR2 SYGVKD. The CDR3 has 18 amino acids. V lost 2 bases and J lost 0, with 14 bases in between. The CDR3 nucleotides are TGTGCCATCAGTGAGACCACTCTCTCGGGCTCTGGGGCCAACGTCCTGACTTTC. It is translated as CAISETTLSGSGANVLTF.

This CDR3 reads CASSLSGTSGPTDTQYF. DNA of the CDR3: TGTGCCAGCAGTTTATCAGGGACTAGCGGACCCACAGATACGCAGTATTTT. This rearrangement joins TRBV27 to TRBJ2-3; 11 nucleotides match TRBD2. CDR1 and CDR2 from the germline V gene are MNHEY and SMNVEV (reference sequence). The CDR3 covers 17 residues. The J segment lost 2 bases and the V segment lost 0 bases, leaving 4 bases of the junction unmatched.

This clone was observed a single time. This sequence joins TRBV29-1 and TRBJ1-2, with D hard to call. Trimming removed 3 bases at V and 0 bases at J, with 8 bases between. This CDR3 is 13 amino acids long. Germline values: CDR1 SQVTM, CDR2 ANQGSEA. CDR3 residues: CSVDMQTNYGYTF. The CDR3 DNA follows: TGCAGCGTTGATATGCAGACTAACTATGGCTACACCTTC.

This rearrangement joins TRBV30 to TRBJ1-1; perhaps TRBD1 as D (6 bases). This CDR3 is 13 amino acids long. V was pared by 4 bases and J by 4 bases, with 13 bases between. The germline gives CDR1 GTSNPN, CDR2 SVGIG (reference sequence). The CDR3 loop reads CAWTVAQGTEAFF. CDR3 nucleotide sequence: TGTGCCTGGACTGTTGCACAGGGCACTGAAGCTTTCTTT.

The chain couples TRBV15 to TRBJ2-7; TRBD2 agrees at 7 bases. After removal of 5 bases from V and 3 bases from J, the junction contained 4 bases not matched to a gene. CDR3 length: 13 amino acids. Per germline, CDR1 LNHNV and CDR2 YYDKDF (reference sequence). CDR3 protein: CATSGLDNYEQYF. Written as DNA, the CDR3 is TGTGCCACCAGCGGACTAGATAACTACGAGCAGTACTTC.